Below, 25 T cell receptor beta chains from the same sample are listed, as sequenced in a study of blood T cell repertoires in COVID-19. Assay: immunoSEQ multiplex PCR; the TCRdb copy retains only in-frame clones and omits some. The sample includes about 56,000 clones, around 89% seen only once; the top ten take 20% to 25%. Sequencing input: peripheral blood. The receptor source for this set is a human donor in a cohort sampled during active COVID-19.

The chain uses TRBV5-1 and TRBJ2-1, with 10 bases that match TRBD2. V shed 4 bases and J 1 base; nucleotides not matched to a gene: 5. Germline loops: CDR1 SGHRS, CDR2 YFSETQ. The CDR3 covers 16 residues. CDR3 DNA: TGCGCCAGCAGCCCCCTAGCGGGGGTATCCTACAATGAGCAGTTCTTC. It is translated as CASSPLAGVSYNEQFF.

The J gene is TRBJ2-2, the V gene TRBV5-1; TRBD2 matches at 15 bases. V lost 4 bases, J lost 6 bases, and 4 bases stayed unmatched. The CDR3 is made up of 16 amino acids. Germline CDR1 SGHRS, CDR2 YFSETQ. The CDR3 sequence is CASSLGTSGGPGELFF. CDR3 sequence (DNA): TGCGCCAGCAGCCTCGGGACTAGCGGGGGGCCCGGGGAGCTGTTTTTT.

The chain employs TRBV6-1 and TRBJ1-2; D remains ambiguous. Germline CDR1 and CDR2: MNHNS and SASEGT. Between the trimmed V and J ends, which lost 0 bases and 4 bases, there was a span of 12 bases. The CDR3 is made up of 15 amino acids. CDR3 protein: CASSEALEGFYGYTF. CDR3 coding DNA: TGTGCCAGCAGTGAAGCGCTCGAGGGTTTCTATGGCTACACCTTC.

V is TRBV6-8 and J is TRBJ1-1; 10 nucleotides align to TRBD1. The V and J ends lost 8 bases and 1 base, in that order; junction bases with no gene match: 13. Germline loops: CDR1 MNHGY, CDR2 SAAAGT. The CDR3 runs to 17 residues. The CDR3 nucleotides read TGTGCCAGCGGACCGACAGGGGGCAGTGGGGAGAACACTGAAGCTTTCTTT. It is translated as CASGPTGGSGENTEAFF.

V usage is TRBV5-4 and J usage is TRBJ2-5, with D maybe TRBD2 (7 bases). V lost 2 bases to trimming and J lost 5 bases, with 16 bases between them. The CDR3 has 15 amino acids. Germline-derived CDR1 and CDR2 are SGHNT and YYREEE (reference sequence). The CDR3 is CASSLRGGGLETQYF. The CDR3 DNA follows: TGTGCCAGCAGCTTAAGAGGGGGGGGCCTTGAGACCCAGTACTTC.

This sequence joins TRBV3-1 (or the pseudogene TRBV3-2) and TRBJ2-1, with D maybe TRBD2 (6 bases). Trimming cost V 0 bases and J 1 base, with 13 bases left between them. Germline CDR1 reads LGHDT; CDR2 reads YNNKEL (reference sequence). This CDR3 region has 17 residues. The CDR3: CASSQDRLAGSYNEQFF. The DNA for the CDR3 is TGTGCCAGCAGCCAAGATAGATTGGCGGGGTCCTACAATGAGCAGTTCTTC.

V is TRBV6-5 and J is TRBJ1-4; TRBD1 might be the D (6 bases). The germline gives CDR1 MNHEY, CDR2 SVGAGI. Trimming cost V 6 bases and J 5 bases, with 10 bases left between them. This CDR3 is built from 13 residues. CDR3 sequence: CASRSGQNEKLFF. In DNA, the CDR3 is TGTGCCAGCAGATCCGGACAGAATGAAAAACTGTTTTTT.

The chain has TRBV6-2 or TRBV6-3 and TRBJ1-5; TRBD1 matches at 9 bases. Looked up from germline, CDR1 is MNHEY and CDR2 is SVGEGT. J was trimmed by 0 bases and V by 2 bases; bases with no gene match: 2. The CDR3 is 16 residues long. In DNA form, the CDR3 reads TGTGCCAGCAGTTACCAGACAGGGGGTAGCAATCAGCCCCAGCATTTT. Its translation: CASSYQTGGSNQPQHF.

The chain uses TRBV7-2 and TRBJ2-1, with 8 bases identical to TRBD2. Trimming cost V 0 bases and J 8 bases; bases outside gene matches: 12. Germline V gene data show CDR1 as SGHTA and CDR2 as FQGNSA. This CDR3 is built from 17 residues. CDR3 in amino acids: CASSLAFGVAGKYEQFF. The CDR3 coding sequence is TGTGCCAGCAGCTTAGCCTTCGGGGTAGCGGGGAAGTATGAGCAGTTCTTC.

This chain connects TRBV4-3 to TRBJ1-2; D possibly corresponds to TRBD1 (6 bases). Germline V gene lookup returns CDR1 LGHNA and CDR2 YSLEER. The V gene lost 1 base and the J gene lost 2 bases, with 11 bases spanning the gap. This CDR3 comprises 15 residues. As DNA, the CDR3 is TGCGCCAGCAGCCAAGGGGGACACGACAACTATGGCTACACCTTC. Protein product: CASSQGGHDNYGYTF.

The chain uses TRBV18 and TRBJ1-1; D unclear. There are 13 residues in the CDR3. Germline lookup yields CDR1 KGHSH and CDR2 LQKENI. V dropped 4 bases and J dropped 1 base, with 7 bases sitting between them. In DNA form, the CDR3 reads TGTGCCAGCTCACGGGGAGAGAACACTGAAGCTTTCTTT. Translation: CASSRGENTEAFF. The full variable domain, with the rest looked up from reference TRBV18 and TRBJ1-1, is NAGVMQNPRHLVRRRGQEARLRCSPMKGHSHVYWYRQLPEEGLKFMVYLQKENIIDESGMPKERFSAEFPKEGPSILRIQQVVRGDSAAYFCASSRGENTEAFFGQGTRLTVV.

The chain has TRBV7-9 and TRBJ1-3; 7 bases map to TRBD1. V gave up 4 bases and J gave up 3 bases; unmatched junction bases: 9. Germline lookup yields CDR1 SEHNR and CDR2 FQNEAQ (reference sequence). The CDR3 runs to 16 residues. CDR3 sequence (DNA): TGTGCCAGCAGCTCTCAACAACAGGGGAGTGGAAACACCATATATTTT. It encodes CASSSQQQGSGNTIYF.

The chain carries TRBV7-8 and TRBJ2-7; TRBD1 aligns across 7 bases. The trim removed 2 bases at V and 2 bases at J, leaving 3 bases unmatched. CDR1 is SGHVS and CDR2 is FQNEAQ in the germline V gene. This CDR3 spans 14 amino acids. The CDR3 coding sequence is TGTGCCAGCAGCTTATGGGACAGCACCTACGAGCAGTACTTC. It translates to CASSLWDSTYEQYF.

This clone was picked up a small number of times. The V gene is TRBV4-1, the J gene TRBJ1-2; D possibly corresponds to TRBD1 (5 bases). Germline assignment: CDR1 MGHRA and CDR2 YSYEKL. V was pared by 5 bases and J by 7 bases, with 17 bases between. The length of the CDR3 is 14 residues. The CDR3 bases are TGCGCCAGCAGCACACTGCAGGGCCGTGGTGGCTACACCTTC. It specifies CASSTLQGRGGYTF.

V is TRBV7-2 and J is TRBJ2-3; the match to TRBD2 covers 8 bases. The trim removed 4 bases at V and 3 bases at J, leaving 9 bases unmatched. Germline assignment: CDR1 SGHTA and CDR2 FQGNSA. The CDR3 length is 16 residues. The DNA of the CDR3 is TGTGCCAGCAGCTCCGGCGGGGGGATTCGAACAGATACGCAGTATTTT. This encodes CASSSGGGIRTDTQYF.

The V and J genes are TRBV30 and TRBJ2-2; a weak D match, TRBD1 (5 bases). Deletions cut 2 bases from V and 6 bases from J, with 16 bases between. Per the germline V gene, CDR1 is GTSNPN and CDR2 is SVGIG (reference sequence). This CDR3 spans 15 amino acids. CDR3 residues: CAWSSKGTGSGELFF. As DNA, the CDR3 is TGTGCCTGGAGTTCTAAGGGAACAGGATCCGGGGAGCTGTTTTTT.

V gene TRBV18 combines with J gene TRBJ1-1; 11 nucleotides line up with TRBD1. Per germline, CDR1 KGHSH and CDR2 LQKENI. This CDR3 region has 14 residues. The V and J ends lost 5 bases and 1 base, in that order; junction bases with no gene match: 0. CDR3 in amino acids: CASSGTGGNTEAFF. The CDR3 bases are TGTGCCAGCTCAGGGACAGGGGGGAACACTGAAGCTTTCTTT. Full variable domain (rest looked up from reference TRBV18 and TRBJ1-1): NAGVMQNPRHLVRRRGQEARLRCSPMKGHSHVYWYRQLPEEGLKFMVYLQKENIIDESGMPKERFSAEFPKEGPSILRIQQVVRGDSAAYFCASSGTGGNTEAFFGQGTRLTVV.

The chain recombines TRBV12-5 with TRBJ1-1; the match to TRBD1 covers 12 bases. V was pared by 5 bases and J by 3 bases, with 10 bases of the junction left unmatched. Per germline, CDR1 LGHNT and CDR2 FRNRAP. The CDR3 covers 17 residues. CDR3 DNA sequence: TGTGCTAGTGGTCCTCCCGGGACAGGGGGCTTGGACACTGAAGCTTTCTTT. Translating it yields CASGPPGTGGLDTEAFF.

This clone appeared once. The J gene is TRBJ2-3, the V gene TRBV7-2; D is undetermined. Germline CDR1 reads SGHTA; CDR2 reads FQGNSA. V lost 5 bases to trimming and J lost 2 bases, with 8 bases between them. This CDR3 region has 13 residues. The DNA for the CDR3 is TGTGCCAGCAGCCCCAGATTCACAGATACGCAGTATTTT. Protein: CASSPRFTDTQYF.

V gene TRBV10-2 combines with J gene TRBJ1-5; possibly TRBD1 for D (6 bases). The CDR3 is 15 amino acids. V gave up 3 bases and J gave up 6 bases, with 15 bases separating them. The germline V gene encodes CDR1 WSHSY and CDR2 SAAADI. CDR3 sequence: CASSEATGWSQPQHF. In DNA form, the CDR3 reads TGCGCCAGCAGTGAAGCCACAGGGTGGAGTCAGCCCCAGCATTTT.

The V call is TRBV29-1, the J call TRBJ2-2; the match to TRBD1 covers 9 bases. CDR3 length: 16 amino acids. With 6 bases clipped from V and 6 bases from J, the junction kept 14 bases outside the gene matches. From germline, CDR1 is SQVTM and CDR2 ANQGSEA. This chain's CDR3 is CSVSTPGQGSPGELFF. The CDR3 DNA sequence: TGCAGCGTGAGCACCCCGGGACAGGGTTCCCCCGGGGAGCTGTTTTTT.

V gene TRBV27 combines with J gene TRBJ1-2, with 7 bases matching TRBD1. Unmatched junction bases numbered 4, after V lost 1 base and J lost 2 bases. There are 15 residues in the CDR3. From germline, CDR1 is MNHEY and CDR2 SMNVEV (reference sequence). Here the CDR3 DNA reads TGTGCCAGCAGTTTATATCCAGGGGGGAACTATGGCTACACCTTC. The encoded protein is CASSLYPGGNYGYTF.

The genes are TRBV9 and TRBJ2-3, with 12 positions matching TRBD2. CDR3 length equals 14 residues. The V segment lost 7 bases and the J segment 4 bases; nucleotides outside the gene matches: 4. Germline assignment: CDR1 SGDLS and CDR2 YYNGEE. CDR3 protein: CASRPSGGADTQYF. In DNA, the CDR3 is TGTGCCAGCCGCCCTAGCGGGGGGGCAGATACGCAGTATTTT. The entire variable domain, with the rest obtained from reference TRBV9 and TRBJ2-3, is as follows: DSGVTQTPKHLITATGQRVTLRCSPRSGDLSVYWYQQSLDQGLQFLIQYYNGEERAKGNILERFSAQQFPDLHSELNLSSLELGDSALYFCASRPSGGADTQYFGPGTRLTVL.

The chain employs TRBV6-5 and TRBJ2-7, with 7 bases that match TRBD1. The J segment lost 0 bases and the V segment lost 6 bases, leaving 5 bases of the junction unmatched. The CDR3 totals 14 residues. CDR1 and CDR2 (germline): MNHEY, SVGAGI. Here the CDR3 reads CASSRAGGSYEQYF. The CDR3 nucleotides are TGTGCCAGCAGCAGAGCAGGGGGCTCCTACGAGCAGTACTTC.

This chain uses TRBV19 with TRBJ2-5, with TRBD2 matching 12 bases. The V gene end was trimmed by 3 bases and the J gene end by 5 bases; junction bases not matched to a gene: 16. Germline-derived CDR1 and CDR2 are LNHDA and SQIVND (reference sequence). The CDR3 has 19 residues. This chain's CDR3 is CASSILAGGLAGGRETQYF. CDR3 in DNA: TGTGCCAGTAGTATCCTTGCGGGAGGTCTAGCGGGGGGGCGTGAGACCCAGTACTTC.